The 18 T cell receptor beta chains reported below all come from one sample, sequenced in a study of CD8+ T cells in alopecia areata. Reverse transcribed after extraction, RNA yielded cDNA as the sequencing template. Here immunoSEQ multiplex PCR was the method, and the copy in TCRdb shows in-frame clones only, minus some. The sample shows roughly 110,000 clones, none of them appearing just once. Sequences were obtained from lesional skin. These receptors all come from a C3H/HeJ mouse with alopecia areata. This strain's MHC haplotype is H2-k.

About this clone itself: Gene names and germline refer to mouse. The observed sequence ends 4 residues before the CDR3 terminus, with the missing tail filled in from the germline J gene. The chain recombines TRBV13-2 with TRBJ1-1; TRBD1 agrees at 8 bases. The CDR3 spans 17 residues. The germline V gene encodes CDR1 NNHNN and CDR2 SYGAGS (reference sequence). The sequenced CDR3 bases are TGTGCCAGCGGTGTCGGACAGGGAGGGAGCCGGGGTACA. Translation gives CASGVGQGGSRGT. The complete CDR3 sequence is CASGVGQGGSRGTEVFF.

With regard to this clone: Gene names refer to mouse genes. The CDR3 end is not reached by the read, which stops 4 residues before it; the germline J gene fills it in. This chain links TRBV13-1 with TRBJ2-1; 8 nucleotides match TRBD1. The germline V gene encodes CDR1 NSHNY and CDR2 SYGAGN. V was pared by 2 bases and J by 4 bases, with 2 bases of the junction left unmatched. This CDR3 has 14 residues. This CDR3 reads CASSERTGYAEQFF. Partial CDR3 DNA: TGTGCCAGCAGTGAGAGGACAGGGTATGCT.

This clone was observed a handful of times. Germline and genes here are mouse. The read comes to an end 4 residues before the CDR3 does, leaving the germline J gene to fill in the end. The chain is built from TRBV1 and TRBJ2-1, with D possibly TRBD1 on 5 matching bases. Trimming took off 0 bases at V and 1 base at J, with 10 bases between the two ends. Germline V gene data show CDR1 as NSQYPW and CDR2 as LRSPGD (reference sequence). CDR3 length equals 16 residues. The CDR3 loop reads CTCSADPDTNYAEQFF. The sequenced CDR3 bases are TGCACCTGCAGTGCAGATCCGGACACGAACTATGCT.

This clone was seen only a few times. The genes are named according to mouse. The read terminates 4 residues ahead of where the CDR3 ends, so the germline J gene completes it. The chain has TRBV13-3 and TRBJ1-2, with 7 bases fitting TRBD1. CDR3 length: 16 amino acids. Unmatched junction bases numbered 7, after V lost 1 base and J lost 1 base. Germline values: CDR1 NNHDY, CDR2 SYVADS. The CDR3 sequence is CASSDPSQGGNSDYTF. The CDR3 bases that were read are TGTGCCAGCAGTGATCCCAGCCAGGGGGGAAACTCC.

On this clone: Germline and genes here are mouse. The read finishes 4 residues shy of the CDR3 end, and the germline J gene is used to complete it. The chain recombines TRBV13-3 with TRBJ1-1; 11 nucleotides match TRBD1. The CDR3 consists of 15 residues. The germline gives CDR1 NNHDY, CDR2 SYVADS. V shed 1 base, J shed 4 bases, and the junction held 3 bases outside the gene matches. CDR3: CASSDWTGGFTEVFF. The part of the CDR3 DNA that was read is TGTGCCAGCAGTGATTGGACAGGGGGCTTCACA.

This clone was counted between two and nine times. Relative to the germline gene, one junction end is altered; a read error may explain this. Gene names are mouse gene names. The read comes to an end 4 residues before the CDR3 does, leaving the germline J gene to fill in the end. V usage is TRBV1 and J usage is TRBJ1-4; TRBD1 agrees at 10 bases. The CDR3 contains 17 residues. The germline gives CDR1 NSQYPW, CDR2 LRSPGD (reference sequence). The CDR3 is CPCSAGGAGTGDERLFF. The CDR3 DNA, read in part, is TGCCCCTGCAGTGCAGGAGGGGCCGGGACAGGGGACGAA.

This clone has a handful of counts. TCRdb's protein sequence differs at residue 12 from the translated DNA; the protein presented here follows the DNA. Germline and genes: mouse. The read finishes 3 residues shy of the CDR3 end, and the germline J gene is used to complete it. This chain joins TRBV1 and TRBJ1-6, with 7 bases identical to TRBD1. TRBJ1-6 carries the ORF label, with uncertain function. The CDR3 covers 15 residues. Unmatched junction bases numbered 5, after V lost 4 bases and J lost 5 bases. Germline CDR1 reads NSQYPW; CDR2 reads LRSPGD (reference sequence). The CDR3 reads CTCSGNRGHNSPLYF. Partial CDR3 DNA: TGCACCTGCAGTGGGAACAGGGGACATAATTCGCCC.

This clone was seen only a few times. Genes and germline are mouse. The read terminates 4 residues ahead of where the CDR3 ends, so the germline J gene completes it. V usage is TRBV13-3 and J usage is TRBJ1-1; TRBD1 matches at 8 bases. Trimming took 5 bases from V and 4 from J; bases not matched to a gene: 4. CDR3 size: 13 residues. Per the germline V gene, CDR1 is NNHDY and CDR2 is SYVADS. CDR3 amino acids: CASRFRGPTEVFF. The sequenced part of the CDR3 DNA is TGTGCCAGCAGGTTCAGGGGGCCCACA.

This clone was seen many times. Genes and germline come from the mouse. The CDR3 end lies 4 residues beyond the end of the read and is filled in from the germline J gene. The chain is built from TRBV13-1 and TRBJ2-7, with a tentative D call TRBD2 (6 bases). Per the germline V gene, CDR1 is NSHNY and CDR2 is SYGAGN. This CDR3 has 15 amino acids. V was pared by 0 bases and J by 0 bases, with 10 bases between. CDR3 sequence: CASSDAPGDSYEQYF. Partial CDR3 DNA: TGTGCCAGCAGTGATGCACCTGGGGACTCCTAT.

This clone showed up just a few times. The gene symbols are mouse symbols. The CDR3 sequence is CASSRQDYAEQFF. CDR3 DNA, as far as it was read: TGTGCCAGCAGCAGACAGGACTATGCT. The gene calls are TRBV19 and TRBJ2-1; a weak D match, TRBD1 (6 bases). From the germline J gene comes the end of the CDR3, since the read stops 4 residues before it. The CDR3 is made up of 13 amino acids. The germline V gene has CDR1 FNHDT and CDR2 SITEND (reference sequence). Trimming cost V 5 bases and J 2 bases, with 8 bases left between them. Full variable domain (outside the CDR3, taken from reference TRBV19 and TRBJ2-1): GGIITQTPKFLIGQEGQKLTLKCQQNFNHDTMYWYRQDSGKGLRLIYYSITENDLQKGDLSEGYDASREKKSSFSLTVTSAQKNEMAVFLCASSRQDYAEQFFGPGTRLTVL.

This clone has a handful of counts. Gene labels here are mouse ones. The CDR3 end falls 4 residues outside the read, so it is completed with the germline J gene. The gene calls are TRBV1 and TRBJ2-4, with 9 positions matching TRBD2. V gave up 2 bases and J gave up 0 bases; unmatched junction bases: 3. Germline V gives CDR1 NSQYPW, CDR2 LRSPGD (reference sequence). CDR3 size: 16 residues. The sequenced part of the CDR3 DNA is TGCACCTGCAGTGCACTGGGGGGGAAAAGTCAAAAC. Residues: CTCSALGGKSQN. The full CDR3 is CTCSALGGKSQNTLYF.

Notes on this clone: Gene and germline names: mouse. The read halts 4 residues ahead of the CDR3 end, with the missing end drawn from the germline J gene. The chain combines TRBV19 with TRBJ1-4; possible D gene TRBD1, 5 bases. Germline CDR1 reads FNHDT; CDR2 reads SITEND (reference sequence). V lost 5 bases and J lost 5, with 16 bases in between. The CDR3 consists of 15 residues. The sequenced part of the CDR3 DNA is TGTGCCAGCAGGCCCGCGGGGAAGGGGAACGAA. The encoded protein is CASRPAGKGNE. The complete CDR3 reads CASRPAGKGNERLFF.

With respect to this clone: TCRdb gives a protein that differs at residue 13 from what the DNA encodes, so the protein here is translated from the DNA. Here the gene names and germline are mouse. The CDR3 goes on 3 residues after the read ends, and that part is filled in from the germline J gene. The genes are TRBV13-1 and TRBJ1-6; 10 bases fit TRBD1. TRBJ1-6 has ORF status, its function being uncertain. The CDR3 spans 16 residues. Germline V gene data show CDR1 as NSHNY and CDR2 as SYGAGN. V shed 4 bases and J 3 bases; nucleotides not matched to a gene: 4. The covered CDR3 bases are TGTGCCAGCAGTCACTGGACAGGGGGCTATAATTCGCCC. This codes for CASSHWTGGYNSP. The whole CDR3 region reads CASSHWTGGYNSPLYF.

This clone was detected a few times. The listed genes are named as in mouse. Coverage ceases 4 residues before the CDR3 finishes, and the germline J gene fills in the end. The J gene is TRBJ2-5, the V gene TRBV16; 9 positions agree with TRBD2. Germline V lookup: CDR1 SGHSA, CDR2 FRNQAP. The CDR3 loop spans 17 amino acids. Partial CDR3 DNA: TGTGCAAGCAGCTTAAGGGGGTCCCGGGACTGGGAAGAC. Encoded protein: CASSLRGSRDWED. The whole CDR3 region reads CASSLRGSRDWEDTQYF.

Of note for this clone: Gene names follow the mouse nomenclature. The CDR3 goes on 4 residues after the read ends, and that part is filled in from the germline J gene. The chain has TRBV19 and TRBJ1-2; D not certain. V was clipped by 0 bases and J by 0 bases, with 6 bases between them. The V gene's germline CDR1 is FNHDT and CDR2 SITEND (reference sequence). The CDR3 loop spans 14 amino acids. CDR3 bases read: TGTGCCAGCAGTATAGACAACACAAACTCC. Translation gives CASSIDNTNS. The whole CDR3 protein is CASSIDNTNSDYTF.

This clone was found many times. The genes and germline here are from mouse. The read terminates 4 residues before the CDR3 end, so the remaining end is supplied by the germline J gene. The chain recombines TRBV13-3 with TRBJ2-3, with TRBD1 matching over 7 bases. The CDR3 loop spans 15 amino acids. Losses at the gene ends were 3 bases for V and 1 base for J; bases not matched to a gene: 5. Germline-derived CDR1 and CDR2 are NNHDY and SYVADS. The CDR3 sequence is CASSAQTGRAETLYF. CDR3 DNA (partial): TGTGCCAGCAGTGCACAGACAGGGCGTGCAGAA.

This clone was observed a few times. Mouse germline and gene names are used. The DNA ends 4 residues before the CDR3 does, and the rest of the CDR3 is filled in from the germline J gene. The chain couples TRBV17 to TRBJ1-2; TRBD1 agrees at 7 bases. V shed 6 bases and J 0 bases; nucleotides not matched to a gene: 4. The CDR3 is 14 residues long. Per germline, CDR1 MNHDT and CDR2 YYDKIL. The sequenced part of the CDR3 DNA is TGTGCTAGCAGGCCGGGACAGACAAACTCC. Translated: CASRPGQTNS. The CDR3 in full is CASRPGQTNSDYTF.

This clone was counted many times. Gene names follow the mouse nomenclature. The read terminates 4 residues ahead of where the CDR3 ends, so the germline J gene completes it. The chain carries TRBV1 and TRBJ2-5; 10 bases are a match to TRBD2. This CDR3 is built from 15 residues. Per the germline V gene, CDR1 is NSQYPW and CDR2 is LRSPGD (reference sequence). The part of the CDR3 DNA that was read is TGCACCTGCAGTGCCTCCGGGACTGGGGAAGAC. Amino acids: CTCSASGTGED. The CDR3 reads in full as CTCSASGTGEDTQYF.